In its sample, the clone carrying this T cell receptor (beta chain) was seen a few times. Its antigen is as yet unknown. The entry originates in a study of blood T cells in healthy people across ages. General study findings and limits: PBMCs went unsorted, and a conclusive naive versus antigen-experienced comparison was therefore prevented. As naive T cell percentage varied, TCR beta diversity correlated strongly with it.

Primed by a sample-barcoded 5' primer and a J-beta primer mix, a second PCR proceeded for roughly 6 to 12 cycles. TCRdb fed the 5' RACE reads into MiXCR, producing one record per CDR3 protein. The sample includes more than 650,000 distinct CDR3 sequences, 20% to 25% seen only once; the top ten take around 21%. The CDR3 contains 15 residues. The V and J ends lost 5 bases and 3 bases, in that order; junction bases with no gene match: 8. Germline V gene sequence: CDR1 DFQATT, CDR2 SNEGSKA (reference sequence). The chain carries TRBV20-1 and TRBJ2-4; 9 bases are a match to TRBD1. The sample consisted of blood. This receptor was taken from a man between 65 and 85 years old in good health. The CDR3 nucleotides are TGCAGTGCTTCCCGGACAGGGGTGGGCAAAAACATTCAGTACTTC. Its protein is CSASRTGVGKNIQYF.